This TCR beta chain was profiled in a study of blood T cell repertoires in COVID-19. Study information: Acute-phase and convalescent COVID-19 samples originated in the United States, Italy and Spain.

The study drew participants aged about 18 to 89 years from 20 to 30 US areas. What the recovered Cohort 3 donors had was two negative PCRs, clearance, or symptom resolution. Germline V gene data show CDR1 as LGHNT and CDR2 as FRNRAP. V was shortened by 3 bases and J by 5 bases, with 14 bases between the two germline ends. This CDR3 is built from 14 residues. Authors' methods: For nucleated cells, counts were estimated from reference gene primer amplification. Sequencing was performed with immunoSEQ multiplex PCR; in TCRdb, only in-frame clones are kept and a portion is missing. V, J and clone size are taken as reported in that table, and D and trimming were inferred from the DNA itself. This repertoire shows approximately 300,000 clones, over 75% found once; its top ten account for less than 4.5%. This clone has just one count.

The receptor was isolated from a young man who had recovered from COVID-19. The V gene is TRBV12-5, the J gene TRBJ2-7, with a weak D call TRBD2 (5 bases). Sequencing used PBMCs or T cells enriched from blood (not recorded which). The CDR3 reads CASGFGPGVHEQYF. The CDR3 coding sequence is TGTGCTAGTGGTTTTGGCCCCGGGGTCCACGAGCAGTACTTC.